The 18 T cell receptor beta chains below come from one sample, sequenced in a study of patients and donors after allogeneic stem cell transplantation. One entry per CDR3 protein results from TCRdb running MiXCR on the RT-PCR reads. This table holds fewer than 500,000 distinct CDR3 sequences, approximately 16% found once. Sequenced sample: blood, either unsorted or a sorted T cell fraction (not recorded which). These receptors were collected from a human donor who was either an allogeneic HSCT recipient or a stem cell or donor lymphocyte infusion donor (not recorded which). It is not recorded whose cells these are; they may come from a transplant donor.

This clonotype has more than one count but fewer than ten. The V call is TRBV12-3 or TRBV12-4, the J call TRBJ2-1; tentatively, D is TRBD2 (5 bases). The CDR3 totals 14 residues. Trimming cost V 3 bases and J 8 bases, with 14 bases left between them. CDR3 in DNA: TGTGCCAGCAGTTTTTCATCTAGCATCGATGAGCAGTTCTTC. It translates to CASSFSSSIDEQFF.

This clonotype was counted a few times. CDR3 sequence: CASSYWAGTGGTRSSYEQYF. In DNA, the CDR3 is TGTGCCAGCAGTTATTGGGCCGGGACAGGGGGTACCAGGAGCTCCTACGAGCAGTACTTC. The chain has TRBV6-2 or TRBV6-3 and TRBJ2-7; 11 bases line up with TRBD1. The germline V gene encodes CDR1 MNHEY and CDR2 SVGEGT. The V and J ends lost 3 bases and 0 bases, in that order; junction bases with no gene match: 16. This CDR3 is built from 20 residues.

This sequence joins TRBV25-1 and TRBJ1-3, with unresolved D. Germline loops: CDR1 MGHDK, CDR2 SYGVNS. V dropped 5 bases and J dropped 3 bases, with 5 bases sitting between them. The length of the CDR3 is 12 residues. The CDR3 coding sequence is TGTGCCAGCAGTACCTATGGAAACACCATATATTTT. Translating it yields CASSTYGNTIYF.

This clonotype was detected a few times. The chain recombines TRBV5-1 with TRBJ2-3; 9 bases line up with TRBD2. There are 16 residues in the CDR3. Germline V gives CDR1 SGHRS, CDR2 YFSETQ. Germline trimming cut 0 bases from V and 4 bases from J; bases unmatched to any gene: 6. DNA of the CDR3: TGCGCCAGCAGCTTGGTCCGCGGGGGGGCCGCAGATACGCAGTATTTT. Translating gives CASSLVRGGAADTQYF.

At least ten counts were recorded for this clonotype. J is TRBJ1-1 and V is TRBV29-1; TRBD1 agrees at 9 bases. V dropped 5 bases and J dropped 1; count of bases not matched to a gene: 8. Per germline, CDR1 SQVTM and CDR2 ANQGSEA. The CDR3 totals 15 residues. The CDR3 reads CSVYGQGTGNTEAFF. For the CDR3, the DNA is TGCAGCGTTTATGGACAGGGGACGGGGAACACTGAAGCTTTCTTT.

To note about this clonotype: One junction end disagrees with the germline gene, perhaps due to a read error. The chain is built from TRBV6-5 and TRBJ2-3; D might be TRBD2 (5 bases). CDR1 is MNHEY, CDR2 SVGAGI, per germline. The CDR3 length is 15 residues. CDR3 DNA: TGTGCCAGCACTTACGAGGGCCGCGGCACAGATACGCAGTATTTT. Protein sequence: CASTYEGRGTDTQYF.

This clonotype occurred many times. The chain uses TRBV5-1 and TRBJ1-6, with D possibly being TRBD1 (5 bases). The ends were cut back, 6 bases at V and 5 bases at J, with 12 bases in the middle. Germline-derived CDR1 and CDR2 are SGHRS and YFSETQ. This CDR3 region has 14 residues. The CDR3 spells CASNGGSDNSPLHF. Here the CDR3 DNA reads TGCGCCAGCAACGGGGGTTCGGATAATTCACCCCTCCACTTT.

This sequence joins TRBV7-6 and TRBJ2-5; TRBD2 matches 12 bases. Germline-derived CDR1 and CDR2 are SGHVS and FNYEAQ. The CDR3 consists of 17 residues. V was pared by 7 bases and J by 0 bases, with 9 bases of the junction left unmatched. CDR3 loop: CASIRGLAGPHQETQYF. The CDR3 bases are TGTGCCAGCATCCGGGGACTAGCGGGTCCCCACCAAGAGACCCAGTACTTC.

Only a few counts were recorded for this clonotype. The gene calls are TRBV19 and TRBJ1-5, with 9 bases matching TRBD1. The germline gives CDR1 LNHDA, CDR2 SQIVND (reference sequence). Trimming removed 5 bases from V and 1 base from J; junction bases left unmatched: 12. CDR3 length: 18 residues. The CDR3 DNA reads as TGTGCCAGTAGTCTTAGACAGGGGGGCGGAAAAAGCAATCAGCCCCAGCATTTT. Translated: CASSLRQGGGKSNQPQHF.

This clonotype was recorded at least ten times. The J gene is TRBJ2-5, the V gene TRBV18; the D is unclear. Germline V gives CDR1 KGHSH, CDR2 LQKENI. The CDR3 contains 13 residues. The V end lost 5 bases, the J end lost 3 bases, and 10 bases lay between the germline ends. The CDR3 DNA is TGTGCCAGCTCAGACGGACGGGAAGAGACCCAGTACTTC. The encoded protein is CASSDGREETQYF.

The table lists this clonotype with many counts. Here the CDR3 reads CASSFRGRTTEAFF. The CDR3 DNA reads TGTGCCAGCAGCTTCCGAGGACGTACGACTGAAGCTTTCTTT. V is TRBV3-1 and J is TRBJ1-1; D is ambiguous. Germline CDR1 LGHDT, CDR2 YNNKEL (reference sequence). This CDR3 is built from 14 residues. The ends were cut back, 5 bases at V and 5 bases at J, with 15 bases in the middle.

This clonotype was recorded a few times. This chain joins TRBV10-3 and TRBJ1-2; D unclear. Trimming shortened V by 3 bases and J by 0 bases, and 8 bases separated the two germline ends. CDR1 is ENHRY and CDR2 is SYGVKD in the germline V gene. The CDR3 totals 14 residues. For the CDR3, the DNA is TGTGCCATCAGTGATATGGGGACTAACTATGGCTACACCTTC. Its translation: CAISDMGTNYGYTF.

This clonotype was found a few times. The V and J genes are TRBV20-1 and TRBJ2-1, with 12 nucleotides matching TRBD2. Per germline, CDR1 DFQATT and CDR2 SNEGSKA (reference sequence). With 7 bases clipped from V and 12 bases from J, the junction kept 7 bases outside the gene matches. The CDR3 has 12 amino acids. For the CDR3, the DNA is TGCAGTGTCAGACTAGCGGGAGTTGGGCAGTTCTTC. Protein sequence: CSVRLAGVGQFF.

The CDR3 region has the DNA TGTGCCGCGCAGGGGAATGGCTACACCTTC. Protein: CAAQGNGYTF. The chain employs TRBV10-3 and TRBJ1-2, with a possible D match to TRBD1 (6 bases). The CDR3 length is 10 residues. V shed 11 bases and J shed 6 bases, with 10 bases lying between them. Per the germline V gene, CDR1 is ENHRY and CDR2 is SYGVKD.

This clonotype has at least ten counts. The chain has TRBV20-1 and TRBJ2-7; D is uncertain. Trimming shortened V by 3 bases and J by 3 bases, and 15 bases separated the two germline ends. The CDR3 contains 14 residues. Germline values: CDR1 DFQATT, CDR2 SNEGSKA (reference sequence). The CDR3 loop reads CSARGRNYYYEQYF. The CDR3 DNA sequence: TGCAGTGCTAGGGGCAGGAACTATTACTACGAGCAGTACTTC.

The chain uses TRBV20-1 and TRBJ1-1; no clear D. The CDR3 loop spans 14 amino acids. Germline V gene sequence: CDR1 DFQATT, CDR2 SNEGSKA (reference sequence). The V gene lost 8 bases and the J gene lost 0 bases, with 16 bases spanning the gap. The CDR3 protein is CSTSPRTVNTEAFF. The CDR3, as DNA: TGCAGTACTTCCCCCCGGACGGTGAACACTGAAGCTTTCTTT.

A single count supports this clonotype. The chain joins TRBV10-3 to TRBJ2-6; D remains ambiguous. The CDR3 spans 13 residues. Trimming took 6 bases from V and 1 from J, leaving 4 bases between them. The germline V gene has CDR1 ENHRY and CDR2 SYGVKD. This CDR3 reads CAIRASGANVLTF. DNA of the CDR3: TGTGCCATCAGGGCTTCTGGGGCCAACGTCCTGACTTTC.

V usage is TRBV5-5 and J usage is TRBJ2-1; 11 bases line up with TRBD2. CDR3 length: 16 amino acids. V lost 0 bases and J lost 8; bases outside the gene matches: 7. Per the germline V gene, CDR1 is SGHKS and CDR2 is YYEKEE (reference sequence). This CDR3 reads CASSLVASGGSDEQFF. For the CDR3, the DNA is TGTGCCAGCAGCTTGGTGGCTAGCGGGGGGTCGGATGAGCAGTTCTTC.